This T cell receptor (beta chain) was sequenced in a study of long-term antiretroviral therapy in people with HIV. CDR1 is SGHNT and CDR2 is YYREEE in the germline V gene (reference sequence). The CDR3 consists of 14 residues. The J segment lost 1 base and the V segment lost 4 bases, leaving 4 bases of the junction unmatched. The libraries were made with immunoSEQ v3.0 at survey level. The table came from immunoSEQ multiplex PCR; TCRdb's copy has only in-frame clones and leaves some out. The profile covers about 50,000 clones, with about 86% appearing a single time and around 3.1% taken by the ten largest.

The sequenced sample was unsorted PBMCs, obtained 0.8 years after starting antiretroviral therapy. The chain uses TRBV5-4 and TRBJ1-1, with TRBD1 matching 7 bases. The TCR originated in a woman between 18 and 30 years old with HIV. As DNA, the CDR3 is TGTGCCAGCAGCCCTGGGACAGCGAACACTGAAGCTTTCTTT. Its protein is CASSPGTANTEAFF.